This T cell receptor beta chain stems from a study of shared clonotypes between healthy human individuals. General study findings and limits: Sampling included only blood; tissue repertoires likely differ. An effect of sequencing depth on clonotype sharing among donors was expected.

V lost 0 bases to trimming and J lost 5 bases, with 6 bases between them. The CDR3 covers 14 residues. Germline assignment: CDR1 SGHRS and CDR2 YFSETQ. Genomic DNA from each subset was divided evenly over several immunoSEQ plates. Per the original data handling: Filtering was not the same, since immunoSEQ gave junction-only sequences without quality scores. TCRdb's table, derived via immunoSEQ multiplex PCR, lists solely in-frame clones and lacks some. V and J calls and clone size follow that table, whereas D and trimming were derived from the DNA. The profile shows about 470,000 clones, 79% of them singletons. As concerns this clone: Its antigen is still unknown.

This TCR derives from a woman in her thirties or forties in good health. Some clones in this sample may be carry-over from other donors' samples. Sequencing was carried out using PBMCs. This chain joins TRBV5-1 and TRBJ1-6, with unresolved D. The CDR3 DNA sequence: TGCGCCAGCAGCTTGGTGGATAATAATTCACCCCTCCACTTT. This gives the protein CASSLVDNNSPLHF.